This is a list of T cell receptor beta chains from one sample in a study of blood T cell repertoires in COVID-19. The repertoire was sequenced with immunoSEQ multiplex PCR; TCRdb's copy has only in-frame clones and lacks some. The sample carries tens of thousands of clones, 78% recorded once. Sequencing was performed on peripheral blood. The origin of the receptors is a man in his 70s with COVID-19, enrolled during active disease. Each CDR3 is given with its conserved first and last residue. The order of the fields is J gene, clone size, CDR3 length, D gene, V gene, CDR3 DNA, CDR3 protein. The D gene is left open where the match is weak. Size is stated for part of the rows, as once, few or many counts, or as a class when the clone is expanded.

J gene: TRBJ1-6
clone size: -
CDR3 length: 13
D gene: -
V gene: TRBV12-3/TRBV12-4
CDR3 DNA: TGTGCCAGCAGTTTACAGTATAATTCACCCCTCCACTTT
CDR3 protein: CASSLQYNSPLHF

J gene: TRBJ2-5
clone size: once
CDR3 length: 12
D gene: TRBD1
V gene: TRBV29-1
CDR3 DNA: TGCAGCGTCGGGACAGGGGAAGAGACCCAGTACTTC
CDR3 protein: CSVGTGEETQYF

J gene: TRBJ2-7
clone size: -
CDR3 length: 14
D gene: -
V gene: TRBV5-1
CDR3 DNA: TGCGCCAGCAGCTTGGGTGGCAGTAGCAACGAGCAGTACTTC
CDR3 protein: CASSLGGSSNEQYF

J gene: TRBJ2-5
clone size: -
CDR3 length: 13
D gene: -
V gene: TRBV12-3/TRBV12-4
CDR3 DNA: TGTGCCAGCAGTAGTGGGGGGTCGGAGACCCAGTACTTC
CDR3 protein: CASSSGGSETQYF

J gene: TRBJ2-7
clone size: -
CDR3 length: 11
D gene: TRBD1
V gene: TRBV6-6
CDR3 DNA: TGTGCCAGCACAGGGGGCTACGAGCAGTACTTC
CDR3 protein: CASTGGYEQYF

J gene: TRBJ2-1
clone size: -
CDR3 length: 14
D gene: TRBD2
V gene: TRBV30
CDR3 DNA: TGTGCCTGGAGTGGACTAGCGTCGTACAATGAGCAGTTCTTC
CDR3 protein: CAWSGLASYNEQFF

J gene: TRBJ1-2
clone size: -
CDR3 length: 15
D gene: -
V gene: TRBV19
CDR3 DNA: TGTGCCAGTAACACCCGACCCCAGGGGCACTATGGCTACACCTTC
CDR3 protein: CASNTRPQGHYGYTF

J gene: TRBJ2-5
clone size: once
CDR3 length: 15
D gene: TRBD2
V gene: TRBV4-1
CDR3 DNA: TGCGCCAGCAGCCGGGAGCGACTAGCCGGGGAGACCCAGTACTTC
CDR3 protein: CASSRERLAGETQYF

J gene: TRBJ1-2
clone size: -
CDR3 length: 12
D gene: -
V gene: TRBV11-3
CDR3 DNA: TGTGCCAGCAGCTCGGGGGGCAATGGCTACACCTTC
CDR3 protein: CASSSGGNGYTF

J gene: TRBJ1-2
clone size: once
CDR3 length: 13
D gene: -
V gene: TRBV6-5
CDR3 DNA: TGTGCCAGCAGAAAGACAGCTAACTATGGCTACACCTTC
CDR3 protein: CASRKTANYGYTF

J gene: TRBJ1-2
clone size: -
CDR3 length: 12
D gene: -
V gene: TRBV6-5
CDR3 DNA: TGTGCCAGCAGGGGAGGTGGCTATGGCTACACCTTC
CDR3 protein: CASRGGGYGYTF

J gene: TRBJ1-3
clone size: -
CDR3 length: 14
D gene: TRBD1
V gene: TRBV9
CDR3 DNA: TGTGCCAGCAGCGTCGGACAGGGGGCTTACACCATATATTTT
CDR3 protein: CASSVGQGAYTIYF

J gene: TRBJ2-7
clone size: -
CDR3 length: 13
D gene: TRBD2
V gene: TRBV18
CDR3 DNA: TGTGCCAGCTCACCACCGACACTAGCGGGGGCTTACTTC
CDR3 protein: CASSPPTLAGAYF

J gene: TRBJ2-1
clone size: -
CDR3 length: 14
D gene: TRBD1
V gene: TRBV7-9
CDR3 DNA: TGTGCCAGCAGCTTAACACAGGGGGAGAATGAGCAGTTCTTC
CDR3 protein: CASSLTQGENEQFF

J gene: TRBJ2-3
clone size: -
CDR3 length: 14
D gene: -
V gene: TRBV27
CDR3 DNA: TGTGCCAGCAGTTTATGGGGGGGCCCGGATACGCAGTATTTT
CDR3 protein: CASSLWGGPDTQYF

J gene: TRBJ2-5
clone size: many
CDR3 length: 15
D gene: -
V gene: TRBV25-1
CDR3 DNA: TGTGCCAGCAGTGAAGGACACTCCTACGGGGAGACCCAGTACTTC
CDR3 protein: CASSEGHSYGETQYF

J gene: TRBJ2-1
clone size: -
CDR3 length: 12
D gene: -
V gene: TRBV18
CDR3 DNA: TGTGCCAGCTCACCTCATCCGGAGAAGCAGTTCTTC
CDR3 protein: CASSPHPEKQFF

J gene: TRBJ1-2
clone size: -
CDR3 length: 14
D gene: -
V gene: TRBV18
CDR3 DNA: TGTGCCAGCTCACCACCGTACAGGGTGGGTGGCTACACCTTC
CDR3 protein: CASSPPYRVGGYTF

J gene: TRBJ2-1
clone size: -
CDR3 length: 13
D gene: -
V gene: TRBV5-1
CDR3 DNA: TGCGCCAGCAGCACCAAACAGGGAAGTGAGCAGTTCTTC
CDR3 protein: CASSTKQGSEQFF

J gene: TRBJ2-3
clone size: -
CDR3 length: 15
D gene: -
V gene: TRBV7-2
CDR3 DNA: TGTGCCAGCAGCCCCCAGGGACTTAGCACAGATACGCAGTATTTT
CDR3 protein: CASSPQGLSTDTQYF

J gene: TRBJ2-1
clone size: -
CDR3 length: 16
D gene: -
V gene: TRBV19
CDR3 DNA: TGTGCCAGTAGTATAGGAAACAGCCAAGGTTCCAATGAGCAGTTCTTC
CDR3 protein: CASSIGNSQGSNEQFF

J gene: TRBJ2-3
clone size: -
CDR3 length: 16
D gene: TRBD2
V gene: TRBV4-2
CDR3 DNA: TGTGCCAGCAGCCAAGCGAGCGGGGGCCAAAGTTATACGCAGTATTTT
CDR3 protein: CASSQASGGQSYTQYF

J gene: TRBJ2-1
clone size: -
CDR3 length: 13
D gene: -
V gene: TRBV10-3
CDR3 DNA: TGTGCCATCAGTGATGAGCGTTACAATGAGCAGTTCTTC
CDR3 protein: CAISDERYNEQFF